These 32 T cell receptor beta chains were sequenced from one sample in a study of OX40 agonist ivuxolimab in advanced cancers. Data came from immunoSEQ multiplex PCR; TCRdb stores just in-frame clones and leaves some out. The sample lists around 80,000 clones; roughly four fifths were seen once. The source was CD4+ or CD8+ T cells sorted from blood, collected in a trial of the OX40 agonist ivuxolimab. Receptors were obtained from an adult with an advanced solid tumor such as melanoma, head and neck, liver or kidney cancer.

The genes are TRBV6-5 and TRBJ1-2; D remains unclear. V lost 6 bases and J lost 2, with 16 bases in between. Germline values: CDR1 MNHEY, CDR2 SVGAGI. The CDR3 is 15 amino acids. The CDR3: CASSPSRMRNYGYTF. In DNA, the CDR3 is TGTGCCAGCAGCCCCTCACGGATGAGAAACTATGGCTACACCTTC.

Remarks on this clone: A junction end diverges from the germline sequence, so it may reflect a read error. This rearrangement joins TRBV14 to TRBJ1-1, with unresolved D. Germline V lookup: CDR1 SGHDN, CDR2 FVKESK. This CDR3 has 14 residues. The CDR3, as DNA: TGTGCCAGCAGCCCTAACGCACAGAACCCTGAAGCTTTCTTT. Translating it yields CASSPNAQNPEAFF.

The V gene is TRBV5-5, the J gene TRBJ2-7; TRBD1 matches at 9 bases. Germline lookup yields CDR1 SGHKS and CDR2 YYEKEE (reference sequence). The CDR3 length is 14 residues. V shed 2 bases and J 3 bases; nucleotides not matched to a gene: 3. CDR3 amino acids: CASSFWGQGYEQYF. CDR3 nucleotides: TGTGCCAGCAGCTTCTGGGGACAGGGCTACGAGCAGTACTTC. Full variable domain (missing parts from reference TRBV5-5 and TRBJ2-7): DAGVTQSPTHLIKTRGQQVTLRCSPISGHKSVSWYQQVLGQGPQFIFQYYEKEERGRGNFPDRFSARQFPNYSSELNVNALLLGDSALYLCASSFWGQGYEQYFGPGTRLTVT.

This CDR3 reads CASTLSGPDTQYF. The CDR3 DNA reads as TGTGCCAGCACCCTCTCCGGCCCAGATACGCAGTATTTT. The rearrangement links TRBV5-8 to TRBJ2-3; D is unclear. The CDR3 loop spans 13 amino acids. Trimming cost V 6 bases and J 4 bases, with 12 bases left between them. The germline V gene encodes CDR1 SGHTS and CDR2 YDEGEE.

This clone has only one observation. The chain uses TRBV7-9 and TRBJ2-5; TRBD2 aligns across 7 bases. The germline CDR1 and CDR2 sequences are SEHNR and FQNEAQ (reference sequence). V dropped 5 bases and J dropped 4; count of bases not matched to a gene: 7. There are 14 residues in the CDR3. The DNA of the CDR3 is TGTGCCAGCAGCCCCTCGAAGCGGGGAGAGACCCAGTACTTC. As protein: CASSPSKRGETQYF.

CDR3 loop: CASSSITTGYSSGYTF. The CDR3 DNA follows: TGTGCCAGCAGTTCCATAACTACAGGGTATTCTTCTGGCTACACCTTC. V and J are TRBV28 and TRBJ1-2, with D possibly being TRBD1 (6 bases). V was clipped by 4 bases and J by 7 bases, with 22 bases between them. This CDR3 is 16 amino acids long. Looked up from germline, CDR1 is MDHEN and CDR2 is SYDVKM.

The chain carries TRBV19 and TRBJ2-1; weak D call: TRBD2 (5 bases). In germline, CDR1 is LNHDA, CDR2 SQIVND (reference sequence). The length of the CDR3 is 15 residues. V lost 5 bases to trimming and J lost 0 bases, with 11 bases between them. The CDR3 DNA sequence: TGTGCCAGTAGTCCGGACTGGAGCTCCTACAATGAGCAGTTCTTC. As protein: CASSPDWSSYNEQFF.

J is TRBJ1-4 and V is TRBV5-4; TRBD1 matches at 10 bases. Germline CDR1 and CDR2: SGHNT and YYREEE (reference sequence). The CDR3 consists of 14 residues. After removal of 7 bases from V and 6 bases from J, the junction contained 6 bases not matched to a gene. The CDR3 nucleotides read TGTGCCAGCGGACGACAGGGGGCAGATGAAAAACTGTTTTTT. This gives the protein CASGRQGADEKLFF.

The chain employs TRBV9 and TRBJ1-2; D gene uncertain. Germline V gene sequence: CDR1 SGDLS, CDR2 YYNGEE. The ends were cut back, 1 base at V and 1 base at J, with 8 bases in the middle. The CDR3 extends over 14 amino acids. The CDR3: CASSVSMGNYGYTF. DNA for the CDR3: TGTGCCAGCAGCGTATCCATGGGTAACTATGGCTACACCTTC.

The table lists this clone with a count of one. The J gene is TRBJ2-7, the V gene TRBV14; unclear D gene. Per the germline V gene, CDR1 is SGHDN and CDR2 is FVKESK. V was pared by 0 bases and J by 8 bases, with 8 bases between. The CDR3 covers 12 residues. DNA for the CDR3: TGTGCCAGCAGCCAAGAGGGCCGACAGCAGTACTTC. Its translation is CASSQEGRQQYF. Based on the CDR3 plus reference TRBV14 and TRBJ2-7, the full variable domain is EAGVTQFPSHSVIEKGQTVTLRCDPISGHDNLYWYRRVMGKEIKFLLHFVKESKQDESGMPNNRFLAERTGGTYSTLKVQPAELEDSGVYFCASSQEGRQQYFGPGTRLTVT.

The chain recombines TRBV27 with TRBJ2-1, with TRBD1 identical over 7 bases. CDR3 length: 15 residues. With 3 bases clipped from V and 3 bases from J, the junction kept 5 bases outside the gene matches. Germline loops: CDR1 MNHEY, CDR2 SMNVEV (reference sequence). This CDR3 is CASSFTTGFYNEQFF. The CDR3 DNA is TGTGCCAGCAGTTTTACGACAGGGTTCTACAATGAGCAGTTCTTC.

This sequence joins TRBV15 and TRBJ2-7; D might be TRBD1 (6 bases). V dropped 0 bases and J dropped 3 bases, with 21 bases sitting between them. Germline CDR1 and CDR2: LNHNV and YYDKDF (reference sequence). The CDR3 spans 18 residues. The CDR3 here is CATSRDFWQGRTNYEQYF. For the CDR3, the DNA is TGTGCCACCAGCAGAGATTTTTGGCAGGGGAGAACCAACTACGAGCAGTACTTC. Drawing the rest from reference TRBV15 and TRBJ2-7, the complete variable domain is DAMVIQNPRYQVTQFGKPVTLSCSQTLNHNVMYWYQQKSSQAPKLLFHYYDKDFNNEADTPDNFQSRRPNTSFCFLDIRSPGLGDTAMYLCATSRDFWQGRTNYEQYFGPGTRLTVT.

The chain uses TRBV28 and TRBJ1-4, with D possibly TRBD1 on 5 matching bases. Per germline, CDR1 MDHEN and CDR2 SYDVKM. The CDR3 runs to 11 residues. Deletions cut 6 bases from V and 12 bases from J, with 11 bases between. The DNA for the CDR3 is TGTGCCAGCAGGGGTCGAGGGGAACTGTTTTTT. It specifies CASRGRGELFF.

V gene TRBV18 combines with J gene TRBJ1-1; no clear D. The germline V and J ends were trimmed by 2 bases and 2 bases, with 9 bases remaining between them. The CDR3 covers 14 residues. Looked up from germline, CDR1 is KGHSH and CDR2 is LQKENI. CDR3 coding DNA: TGTGCCAGCTCACCAGGTTTTCCTAACACTGAAGCTTTCTTT. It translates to CASSPGFPNTEAFF. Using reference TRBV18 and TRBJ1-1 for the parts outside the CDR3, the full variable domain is NAGVMQNPRHLVRRRGQEARLRCSPMKGHSHVYWYRQLPEEGLKFMVYLQKENIIDESGMPKERFSAEFPKEGPSILRIQQVVRGDSAAYFCASSPGFPNTEAFFGQGTRLTVV.

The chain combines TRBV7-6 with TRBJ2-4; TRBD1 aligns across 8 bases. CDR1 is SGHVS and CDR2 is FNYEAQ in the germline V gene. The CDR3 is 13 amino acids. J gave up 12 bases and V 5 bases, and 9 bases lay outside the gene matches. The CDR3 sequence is CASSRGQGSGQYF. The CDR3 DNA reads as TGTGCCAGCAGCCGAGGACAGGGTAGCGGTCAGTACTTC.

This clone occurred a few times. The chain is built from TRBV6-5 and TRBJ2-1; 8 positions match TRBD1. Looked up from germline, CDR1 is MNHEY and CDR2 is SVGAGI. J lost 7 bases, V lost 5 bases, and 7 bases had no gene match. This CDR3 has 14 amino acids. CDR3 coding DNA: TGTGCCAGCAGTAAGGACAGGGAATTGAATGAGCAGTTCTTC. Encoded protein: CASSKDRELNEQFF.

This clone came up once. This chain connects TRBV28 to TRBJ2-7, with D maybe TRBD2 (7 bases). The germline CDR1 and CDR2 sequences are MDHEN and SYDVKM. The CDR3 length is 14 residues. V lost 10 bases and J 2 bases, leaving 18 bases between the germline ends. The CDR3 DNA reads TGTGCCACCGGAGGGAGGGGGGGTACCTACGAGCAGTACTTC. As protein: CATGGRGGTYEQYF.

CDR3 loop: CASRQGPTYEQYV. CDR3 nucleotide sequence: TGTGCCAGCAGACAGGGTCCGACCTACGAGCAGTACGTC. The rearrangement uses TRBV28 and TRBJ2-7, with D possibly being TRBD1 (6 bases). V gave up 6 bases and J gave up 2 bases, with 11 bases separating them. CDR1 is MDHEN and CDR2 is SYDVKM in the germline V gene. This CDR3 region has 13 residues.

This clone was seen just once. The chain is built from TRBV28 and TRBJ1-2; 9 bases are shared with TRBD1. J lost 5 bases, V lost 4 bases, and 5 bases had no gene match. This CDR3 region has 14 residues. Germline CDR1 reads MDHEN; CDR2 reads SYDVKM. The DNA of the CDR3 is TGTGCCAGCAGTTCGGGACAGGGCAATTATGGCTACACCTTC. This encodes CASSSGQGNYGYTF.

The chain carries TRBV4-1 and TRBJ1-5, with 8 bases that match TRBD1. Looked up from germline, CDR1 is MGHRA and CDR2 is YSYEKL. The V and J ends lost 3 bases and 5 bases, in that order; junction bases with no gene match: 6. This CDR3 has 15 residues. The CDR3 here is CASSQPDRVDQPQHF. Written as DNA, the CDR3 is TGCGCCAGCAGCCAGCCGGACAGGGTTGATCAGCCCCAGCATTTT.

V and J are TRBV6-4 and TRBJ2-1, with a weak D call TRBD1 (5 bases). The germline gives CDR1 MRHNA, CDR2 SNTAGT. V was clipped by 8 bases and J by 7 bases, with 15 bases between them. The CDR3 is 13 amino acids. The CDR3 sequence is CASAARQGNEQFF. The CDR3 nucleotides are TGTGCCAGCGCGGCCCGTCAGGGTAATGAGCAGTTCTTC.

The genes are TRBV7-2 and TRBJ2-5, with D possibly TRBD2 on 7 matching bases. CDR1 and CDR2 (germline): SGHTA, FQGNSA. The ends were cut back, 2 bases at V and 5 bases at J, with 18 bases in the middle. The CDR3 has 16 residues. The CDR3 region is CASSLRRSGGQETQYF. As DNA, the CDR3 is TGTGCCAGCAGCTTAAGGCGCTCGGGGGGCCAGGAGACCCAGTACTTC.

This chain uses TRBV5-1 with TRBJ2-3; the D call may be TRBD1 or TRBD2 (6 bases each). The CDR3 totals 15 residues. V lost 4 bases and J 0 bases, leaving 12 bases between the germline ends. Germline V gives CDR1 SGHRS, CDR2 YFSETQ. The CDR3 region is CASSKGGTSTDTQYF. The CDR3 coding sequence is TGCGCCAGCAGCAAAGGGGGGACTAGCACAGATACGCAGTATTTT.

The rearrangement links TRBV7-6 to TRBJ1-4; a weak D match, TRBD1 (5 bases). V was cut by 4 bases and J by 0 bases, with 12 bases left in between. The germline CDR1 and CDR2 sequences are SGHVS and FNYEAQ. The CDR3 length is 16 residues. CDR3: CASSSGPAATNEKLFF. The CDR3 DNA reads TGTGCCAGCAGCTCGGGACCGGCAGCAACTAATGAAAAACTGTTTTTT. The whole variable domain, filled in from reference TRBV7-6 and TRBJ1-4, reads GAGVSQSPRYKVTKRGQDVALRCDPISGHVSLYWYRQALGQGPEFLTYFNYEAQQDKSGLPNDRFSAERPEGSISTLTIQRTEQRDSAMYRCASSSGPAATNEKLFFGSGTQLSVL.

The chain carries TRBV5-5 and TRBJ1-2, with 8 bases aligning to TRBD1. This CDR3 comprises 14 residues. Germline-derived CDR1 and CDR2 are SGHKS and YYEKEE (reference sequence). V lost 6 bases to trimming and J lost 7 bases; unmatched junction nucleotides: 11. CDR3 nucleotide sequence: TGTGCCAGCACGCTGCAGGGGGCGCGACTTGGCTACACCTTC. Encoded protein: CASTLQGARLGYTF.

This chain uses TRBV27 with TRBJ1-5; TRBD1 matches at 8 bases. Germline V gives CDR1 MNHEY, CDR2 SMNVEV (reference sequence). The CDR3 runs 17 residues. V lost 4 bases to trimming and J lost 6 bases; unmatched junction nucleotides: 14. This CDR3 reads CASSSPGSGGRSQPQHF. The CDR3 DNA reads TGTGCCAGCAGTTCTCCTGGCTCAGGGGGCAGGAGTCAGCCCCAGCATTTT.

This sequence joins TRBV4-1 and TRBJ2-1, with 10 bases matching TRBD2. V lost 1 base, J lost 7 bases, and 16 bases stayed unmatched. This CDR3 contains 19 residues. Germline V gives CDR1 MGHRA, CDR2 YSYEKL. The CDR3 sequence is CASSQGMEASGRPWNEQFF. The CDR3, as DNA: TGCGCCAGCAGCCAAGGGATGGAGGCTAGCGGGAGACCTTGGAATGAGCAGTTCTTC.

The CDR3 sequence: CATSTVGGALDTGELFF. In DNA, the CDR3 is TGTGCCACCAGCACTGTCGGGGGGGCCCTGGACACCGGGGAGCTGTTTTTT. The chain joins TRBV15 to TRBJ2-2; TRBD2 matches 8 bases. The germline gives CDR1 LNHNV, CDR2 YYDKDF (reference sequence). With V trimmed by 4 bases and J by 3 bases, 10 bases remained unmatched. The CDR3 contains 17 residues.

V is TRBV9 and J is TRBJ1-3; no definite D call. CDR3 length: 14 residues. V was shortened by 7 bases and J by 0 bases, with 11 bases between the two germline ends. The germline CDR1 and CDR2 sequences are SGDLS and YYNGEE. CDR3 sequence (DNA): TGTGCCAGCGGCCGACGGTCCTCTGGAAACACCATATATTTT. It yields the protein CASGRRSSGNTIYF. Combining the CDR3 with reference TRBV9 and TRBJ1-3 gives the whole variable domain DSGVTQTPKHLITATGQRVTLRCSPRSGDLSVYWYQQSLDQGLQFLIQYYNGEERAKGNILERFSAQQFPDLHSELNLSSLELGDSALYFCASGRRSSGNTIYFGEGSWLTVV.

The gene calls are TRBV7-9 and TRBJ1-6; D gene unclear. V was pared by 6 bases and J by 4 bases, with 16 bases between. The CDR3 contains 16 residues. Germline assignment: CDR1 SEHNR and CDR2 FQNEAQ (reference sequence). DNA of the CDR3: TGTGCCAGCAGAGCTTCTGCCAGTTTTTATAATTCACCCCTCCACTTT. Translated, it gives CASRASASFYNSPLHF.

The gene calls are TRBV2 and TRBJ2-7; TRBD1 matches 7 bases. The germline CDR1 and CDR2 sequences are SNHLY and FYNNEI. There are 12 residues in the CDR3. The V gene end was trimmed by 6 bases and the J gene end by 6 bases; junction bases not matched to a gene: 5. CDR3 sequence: CASSQTGLEQYV. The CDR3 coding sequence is TGTGCCAGCAGCCAGACAGGGCTCGAGCAGTACGTC.

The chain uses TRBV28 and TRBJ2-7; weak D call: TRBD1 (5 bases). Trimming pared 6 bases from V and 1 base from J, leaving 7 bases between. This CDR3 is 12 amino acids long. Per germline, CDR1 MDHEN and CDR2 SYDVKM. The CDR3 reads CASSAGSYEQYF. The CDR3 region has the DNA TGTGCCAGCAGCGCAGGGTCCTACGAGCAGTACTTC.